This entry lists 21 T cell receptor beta chains sequenced from one sample in a study of blood T cell repertoires in COVID-19. The assay was immunoSEQ multiplex PCR, and TCRdb's table has in-frame clones only and misses some. In the table there are roughly 700,000 clones, just under 90% of which are singletons. Material for sequencing was peripheral blood. These TCRs come from a woman under 30 with acute or convalescent COVID-19.

The chain recombines TRBV28 with TRBJ1-2; D might be TRBD1 (6 bases). The CDR3 has 13 amino acids. The germline gives CDR1 MDHEN, CDR2 SYDVKM. V lost 5 bases to trimming and J lost 2 bases, with 9 bases between them. The DNA of the CDR3 is TGTGCCAGCAGTCCGGGACAAAACTATGGCTACACCTTC. It encodes CASSPGQNYGYTF.

V usage is TRBV6-5 and J usage is TRBJ1-4; no clear D. The CDR3 consists of 16 residues. CDR1 MNHEY and CDR2 SVGAGI come from the germline V gene. V dropped 2 bases and J dropped 8 bases, with 18 bases sitting between them. In DNA, the CDR3 is TGTGCCAGCAGTTACGGGATAGGAGGGAATCGGGAAAAACTGTTTTTT. This sequence encodes CASSYGIGGNREKLFF.

The V call is TRBV6-2 or TRBV6-3, the J call TRBJ2-2; no clear D. The CDR3 has 14 residues. In germline, CDR1 is MNHEY, CDR2 SVGEGT. V lost 4 bases and J 0 bases, leaving 6 bases between the germline ends. CDR3 loop: CASSFDTNTGELFF. Written as DNA, the CDR3 is TGTGCCAGCAGTTTCGACACGAACACCGGGGAGCTGTTTTTT.

The chain recombines TRBV7-3 with TRBJ2-2, with 9 bases that match TRBD1. J gave up 2 bases and V 5 bases, and 9 bases lay outside the gene matches. This CDR3 is 17 amino acids long. Germline V gene data show CDR1 as SGHTA and CDR2 as FQGTGA. The chain's CDR3 is CASSPNTGGGNTGELFF. DNA of the CDR3: TGTGCCAGCAGCCCAAATACAGGGGGCGGTAACACCGGGGAGCTGTTTTTT.

The chain links TRBV4-1 to TRBJ1-2; TRBD1 matches 7 bases. Germline trimming cut 4 bases from V and 8 bases from J; bases unmatched to any gene: 7. Germline V gene data show CDR1 as MGHRA and CDR2 as YSYEKL. The CDR3 totals 13 residues. CDR3 coding DNA: TGCGCCAGCAGCCGATCGACAGGGATCGGCTACACCTTC. This translates into CASSRSTGIGYTF.

This clone was detected once. The DNA for the CDR3 is TGTGCCAGTAGTATAGATCCCAGGGGAAGCAATCAGCCCCAGCATTTT. This codes for CASSIDPRGSNQPQHF. The genes are TRBV19 and TRBJ1-5, with TRBD1 as a possible D gene (6 bases). Trimming removed 0 bases at V and 1 base at J, with 10 bases between. The CDR3 sequence is 16 residues long. Looked up from germline, CDR1 is LNHDA and CDR2 is SQIVND (reference sequence).

CDR3: CASSQGTGKLYGYTF. The CDR3 nucleotides are TGTGCCAGCAGCCAAGGGACAGGGAAATTATATGGCTACACCTTC. The chain employs TRBV11-2 and TRBJ1-2, with TRBD1 matching 9 bases. Unmatched junction bases numbered 9, after V lost 5 bases and J lost 5 bases. This CDR3 is 15 amino acids long. In germline, CDR1 is SGHAT, CDR2 FQNNGV. The variable domain in full, with the rest retrieved from reference TRBV11-2 and TRBJ1-2, is EAGVAQSPRYKIIEKRQSVAFWCNPISGHATLYWYQQILGQGPKLLIQFQNNGVVDDSQLPKDRFSAERLKGVDSTLKIQPAKLEDSAVYLCASSQGTGKLYGYTFGSGTRLTVV.

The chain joins TRBV5-6 to TRBJ1-2, with 8 bases matching TRBD1. Germline trimming cut 3 bases from V and 3 bases from J; bases unmatched to any gene: 4. The CDR3 is 14 amino acids. Germline values: CDR1 SGHDT, CDR2 YYEEEE. The chain's CDR3 is CASSWATGDYGYTF. CDR3 nucleotide sequence: TGTGCCAGCAGCTGGGCGACAGGGGACTATGGCTACACCTTC.

This clone was picked up one time. This rearrangement joins TRBV7-3 to TRBJ2-3; D may be TRBD1 (6 bases). The CDR3 covers 13 residues. V was shortened by 5 bases and J by 6 bases, with 12 bases between the two germline ends. CDR1 is SGHTA and CDR2 is FQGTGA in the germline V gene. The CDR3: CASSLDRRDTQYF. CDR3 bases: TGTGCCAGCAGCCTGGACAGACGCGATACGCAGTATTTT.

V usage is TRBV19 and J usage is TRBJ1-5; D is uncertain. V lost 5 bases to trimming and J lost 0 bases, with 17 bases between them. CDR3 size: 17 residues. Germline V gives CDR1 LNHDA, CDR2 SQIVND (reference sequence). The CDR3 protein is CASSLSGGIYSNQPQHF. Here the CDR3 DNA reads TGTGCCAGTAGTCTCTCGGGCGGGATTTATAGCAATCAGCCCCAGCATTTT. The whole variable domain, remainder taken from reference TRBV19 and TRBJ1-5, is DGGITQSPKYLFRKEGQNVTLSCEQNLNHDAMYWYRQDPGQGLRLIYYSQIVNDFQKGDIAEGYSVSREKKESFPLTVTSAQKNPTAFYLCASSLSGGIYSNQPQHFGDGTRLSIL.

Concerning this clone: Within the sample, other DNA sequences also encode this same CDR3. The chain uses TRBV9 and TRBJ2-7; 11 bases are a match to TRBD1. CDR1 SGDLS and CDR2 YYNGEE come from the germline V gene. The CDR3 runs to 15 residues. J lost 3 bases, V lost 3 bases, and 5 bases had no gene match. The CDR3 region is CASSAGQGASYEQYF. CDR3 DNA sequence: TGTGCCAGCAGCGCTGGACAGGGGGCAAGCTACGAGCAGTACTTC. Looking up the rest from reference TRBV9 and TRBJ2-7 gives the full variable domain: DSGVTQTPKHLITATGQRVTLRCSPRSGDLSVYWYQQSLDQGLQFLIQYYNGEERAKGNILERFSAQQFPDLHSELNLSSLELGDSALYFCASSAGQGASYEQYFGPGTRLTVT.

The gene calls are TRBV18 and TRBJ1-1; 7 positions match TRBD1. Germline CDR1 reads KGHSH; CDR2 reads LQKENI. The CDR3 runs 14 residues. With 8 bases clipped from V and 0 bases from J, the junction kept 6 bases outside the gene matches. The CDR3 DNA is TGTGCCAGCACTCGGGGACAGATGAACACTGAAGCTTTCTTT. It is translated as CASTRGQMNTEAFF.

Points on this clone: The sample holds other DNA sequences that translate to the same CDR3. The V gene is TRBV27, the J gene TRBJ1-1, with no clear D. V was clipped by 3 bases and J by 3 bases, with 8 bases between them. The CDR3 extends over 13 amino acids. Germline values: CDR1 MNHEY, CDR2 SMNVEV (reference sequence). This CDR3 reads CASSLMRDTEAFF. In DNA, the CDR3 is TGTGCCAGCAGTTTGATGCGGGACACTGAAGCTTTCTTT.

The chain couples TRBV23-1 to TRBJ1-2, with D tentatively TRBD1 (6 bases). TRBV23-1 is sorted into the ORF group, with uncertain function. Trimming took 1 base from V and 4 from J, leaving 22 bases between them. The CDR3 runs 18 residues. The CDR3 sequence: CASSQFGAGALGSYGYTF. In DNA, the CDR3 is TGCGCCAGCAGTCAATTTGGAGCGGGGGCTTTGGGGAGCTATGGCTACACCTTC.

The J gene is TRBJ1-1, the V gene TRBV4-1; 7 bases are shared with TRBD1. The germline V gene encodes CDR1 MGHRA and CDR2 YSYEKL. With V trimmed by 4 bases and J by 0 bases, 8 bases remained unmatched. This CDR3 spans 16 amino acids. In DNA, the CDR3 is TGCGCCAGCAGCCTCCAGACAGGGTTCATGAACACTGAAGCTTTCTTT. It is translated as CASSLQTGFMNTEAFF.

The V and J genes are TRBV6-4 and TRBJ2-3, with 10 bases matching TRBD2. Germline V CDR1 and CDR2: MRHNA, SNTAGT. J was trimmed by 4 bases and V by 5 bases; bases with no gene match: 6. The CDR3 has 15 residues. DNA of the CDR3: TGTGCCAGCAGTACGATCAGCGGGGGGGCAGATACGCAGTATTTT. Its protein is CASSTISGGADTQYF.

This clone was counted between two and nine times. J is TRBJ2-3 and V is TRBV5-1; D perhaps matches TRBD1 (6 bases). CDR1 is SGHRS, CDR2 YFSETQ, per germline. This CDR3 region has 15 residues. Trimming removed 2 bases at V and 4 bases at J, with 14 bases between. The CDR3 sequence is CASSLGSRGADTQYF. DNA of the CDR3: TGCGCCAGCAGCTTAGGTTCCAGGGGCGCAGATACGCAGTATTTT.

This rearrangement joins TRBV18 to TRBJ2-3; perhaps TRBD2 as D (5 bases). The CDR3 extends over 15 amino acids. With 3 bases removed from V and 6 bases from J, the gap between germline ends came to 16 bases. Germline lookup yields CDR1 KGHSH and CDR2 LQKENI. The CDR3 here is CASSPLLGNLDTQYF. The CDR3 region has the DNA TGTGCCAGCTCACCTCTACTAGGTAATCTGGATACGCAGTATTTT.

The rearrangement uses TRBV6-5 and TRBJ1-5; D might be TRBD1 (5 bases). The germline V and J ends were trimmed by 6 bases and 4 bases, with 13 bases remaining between them. This CDR3 is built from 14 residues. The V gene's germline CDR1 is MNHEY and CDR2 SVGAGI. CDR3: CASRPLDSNQPQHF. CDR3 nucleotide sequence: TGTGCCAGCAGACCTCTTGACAGTAATCAGCCCCAGCATTTT.

CDR3: CASSQRLAYNEQFF. CDR3 coding DNA: TGTGCCAGCAGTCAGAGACTAGCCTACAATGAGCAGTTCTTC. The rearrangement uses TRBV6-6 and TRBJ2-1; D is perhaps TRBD2 (6 bases). V was trimmed by 5 bases and J by 2 bases, leaving 10 bases between them. This CDR3 is 14 amino acids long. The germline gives CDR1 MNHNY, CDR2 SVGAGI (reference sequence).

This clone appeared once. The chain links TRBV7-2 to TRBJ1-3; D might be TRBD1 (5 bases). Germline V gene sequence: CDR1 SGHTA, CDR2 FQGNSA. V shed 4 bases and J shed 3 bases, with 10 bases lying between them. This CDR3 has 14 residues. The CDR3 region is CASSSGGYGNTIYF. In DNA form, the CDR3 reads TGTGCCAGCAGCTCCGGGGGTTATGGAAACACCATATATTTT.